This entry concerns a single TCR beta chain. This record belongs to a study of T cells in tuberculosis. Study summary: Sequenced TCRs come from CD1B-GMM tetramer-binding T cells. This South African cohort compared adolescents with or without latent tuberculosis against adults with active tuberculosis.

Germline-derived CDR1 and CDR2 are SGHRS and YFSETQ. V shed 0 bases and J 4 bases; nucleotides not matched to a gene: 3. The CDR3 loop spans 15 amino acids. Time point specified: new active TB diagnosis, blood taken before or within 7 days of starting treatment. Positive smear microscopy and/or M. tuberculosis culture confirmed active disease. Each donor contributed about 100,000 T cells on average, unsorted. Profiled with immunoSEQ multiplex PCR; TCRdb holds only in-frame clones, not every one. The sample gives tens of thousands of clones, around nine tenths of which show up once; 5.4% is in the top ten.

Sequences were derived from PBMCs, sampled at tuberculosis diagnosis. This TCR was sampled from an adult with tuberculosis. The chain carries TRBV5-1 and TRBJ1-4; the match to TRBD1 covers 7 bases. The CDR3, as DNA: TGCGCCAGCAGCTTGGGGGCAGGGGGTAATGAAAAACTGTTTTTT. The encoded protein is CASSLGAGGNEKLFF.